These T cell receptor beta chains were read from a single sample in a study of lymphopenia after photon versus proton radiotherapy. Clones were read by immunoSEQ multiplex PCR, and TCRdb kept only the in-frame ones, dropping some. The sample yields 25,000 to 30,000 clones, approximately 90% seen once. This specimen consisted of peripheral blood, obtained from a patient treated with photon-based radiotherapy. These receptors all stem from a man aged 50 or older with gastric cancer. CDR3s include the opening cysteine and the closing phenylalanine or tryptophan. A D gene is named only where the DNA matches it firmly. Part of the rows lack a size; the others show once, few, many or a class for expanded clones.

d_call j_call v_call clone_size cdr3_aa cdr3_nt
TRBD1 TRBJ1-6 TRBV30 - CAWREQGDNSPLHF TGTGCCTGGAGGGAACAGGGGGATAATTCACCCCTCCACTTT
- TRBJ2-7 TRBV7-2 - CASSASSYEQYF TGTGCCAGCAGCGCGAGCTCCTACGAGCAGTACTTC
- TRBJ1-1 TRBV7-3 - CASSLKGAGTEAFF TGTGCCAGCAGCTTAAAAGGGGCAGGCACTGAAGCTTTCTTT
- TRBJ1-2 TRBV4-1 - CASSQEGGINYGYTF TGCGCCAGCAGCCAAGAGGGCGGAATTAACTATGGCTACACCTTC
- TRBJ1-3 TRBV29-1 - CSVSASSGNTIYF TGCAGCGTCTCAGCTTCCTCTGGGAACACCATATATTTT
TRBD2 TRBJ2-3 TRBV2 once CASSEPVLAGGSDTQYF TGTGCCAGCAGCGAGCCCGTGTTGGCGGGGGGGTCGGATACGCAGTATTTT
- TRBJ2-6 TRBV12-5 - CASGLASSGANVLTF TGTGCTAGTGGTTTGGCGAGCTCTGGGGCCAACGTCCTGACTTTC
- TRBJ2-3 TRBV9 - CASPLHWTANESTDTQYF TGTGCCAGCCCCCTACATTGGACGGCCAATGAGAGCACAGATACGCAGTATTTT
- TRBJ1-5 TRBV7-8 - CASSLGSNPRGQPQHF TGTGCCAGCAGCCTAGGATCGAATCCTCGGGGTCAGCCCCAGCATTTT
- TRBJ1-5 TRBV5-1 few CASSLEGGSNQPQHF TGCGCCAGCAGCTTGGAGGGGGGAAGCAATCAGCCCCAGCATTTT
- TRBJ2-3 TRBV7-8 - CASSFGGARTDTQYF TGTGCCAGCAGCTTTGGCGGGGCGCGCACAGATACGCAGTATTTT
- TRBJ2-1 TRBV7-9 - CASSPGGGSYNEQFF TGTGCCAGCAGCCCCGGTGGGGGCTCCTACAATGAGCAGTTCTTC
- TRBJ2-5 TRBV5-1 - CASSTVFKETQYF TGCGCCAGCTCGACAGTTTTTAAAGAGACCCAGTACTTC
TRBD1 TRBJ2-5 TRBV5-1 - CASSLGTGRETQYF TGCGCCAGCAGCTTGGGGACAGGGAGGGAGACCCAGTACTTC
- TRBJ1-3 TRBV9 - CASSHNRDGGNTIYF TGTGCCAGCAGCCATAATAGGGACGGTGGAAACACCATATATTTT
TRBD1 TRBJ1-5 TRBV19 - CASKTGWDQPQHF TGTGCCAGCAAGACAGGGTGGGATCAGCCCCAGCATTTT
TRBD1 TRBJ1-2 TRBV6-5 - CASRRQGGAGGGYTF TGTGCCAGCCGACGTCAAGGGGGCGCGGGTGGTGGCTACACCTTC
- TRBJ2-3 TRBV30 once CACYGGRTSTDTQYF TGTGCCTGTTACGGGGGGCGGACTAGCACAGATACGCAGTATTTT
- TRBJ2-1 TRBV7-6 once CASSLNRGGTNEQFF TGTGCCAGCAGCTTAAATAGGGGGGGGACCAATGAGCAGTTCTTC
- TRBJ1-5 TRBV5-6 - CASNLLRANQPQHF TGTGCCAGCAATCTCCTCCGAGCCAATCAGCCCCAGCATTTT
- TRBJ1-2 TRBV6-1 - CASSEYAYGTSPNYGYTF TGTGCCAGCAGTGAATATGCGTACGGGACAAGTCCAAACTATGGCTACACCTTC
- TRBJ1-2 TRBV2 - CASKFAENGYTF TGTGCCAGCAAGTTCGCGGAAAATGGCTACACCTTC
TRBD1 TRBJ1-1 TRBV19 - CASSADAGGPEAFF TGTGCCAGTAGCGCCGACGCAGGGGGGCCTGAAGCTTTCTTT
- TRBJ1-1 TRBV10-3 - CATQLNTEAFF TGTGCCACTCAATTGAACACTGAAGCTTTCTTT
- TRBJ2-6 TRBV6-5 - CASSNQGPGANVLTF TGTGCCAGCAGTAACCAGGGGCCCGGGGCCAACGTCCTGACTTTC